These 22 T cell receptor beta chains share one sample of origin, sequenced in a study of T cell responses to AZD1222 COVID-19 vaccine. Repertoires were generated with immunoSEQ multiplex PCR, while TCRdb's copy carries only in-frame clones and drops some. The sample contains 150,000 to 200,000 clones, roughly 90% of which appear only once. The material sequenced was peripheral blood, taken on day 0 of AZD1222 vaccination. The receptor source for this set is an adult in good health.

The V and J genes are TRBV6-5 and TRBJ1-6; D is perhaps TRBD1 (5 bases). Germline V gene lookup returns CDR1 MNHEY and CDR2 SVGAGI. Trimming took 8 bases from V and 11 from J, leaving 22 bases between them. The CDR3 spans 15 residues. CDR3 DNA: TGTGCCAGCCGCCCCGGGGAGGGGCTGGTGACACCCCTCCACTTT. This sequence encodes CASRPGEGLVTPLHF.

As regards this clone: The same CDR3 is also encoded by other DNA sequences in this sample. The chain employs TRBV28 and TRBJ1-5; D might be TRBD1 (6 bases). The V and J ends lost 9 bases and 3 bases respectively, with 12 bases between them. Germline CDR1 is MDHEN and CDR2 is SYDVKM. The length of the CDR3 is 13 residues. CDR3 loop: CASSDSLNQPQHF. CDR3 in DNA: TGTGCCAGTTCGGACAGCCTCAATCAGCCCCAGCATTTT.

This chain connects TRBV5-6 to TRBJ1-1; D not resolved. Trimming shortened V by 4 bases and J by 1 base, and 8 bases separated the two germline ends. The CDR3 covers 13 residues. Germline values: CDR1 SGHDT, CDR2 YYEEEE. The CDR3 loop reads CASSPSGNTEAFF. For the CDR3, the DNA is TGTGCCAGCAGCCCAAGCGGGAACACTGAAGCTTTCTTT. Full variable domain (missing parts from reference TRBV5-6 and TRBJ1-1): DAGVTQSPTHLIKTRGQQVTLRCSPKSGHDTVSWYQQALGQGPQFIFQYYEEEERQRGNFPDRFSGHQFPNYSSELNVNALLLGDSALYLCASSPSGNTEAFFGQGTRLTVV.

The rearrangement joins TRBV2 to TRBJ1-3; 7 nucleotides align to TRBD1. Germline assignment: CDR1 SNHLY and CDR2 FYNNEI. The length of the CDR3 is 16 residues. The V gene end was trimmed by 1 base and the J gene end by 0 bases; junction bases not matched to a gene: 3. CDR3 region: CASSEETGSSGNTIYF. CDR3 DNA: TGTGCCAGCAGTGAAGAGACAGGGAGCTCTGGAAACACCATATATTTT.

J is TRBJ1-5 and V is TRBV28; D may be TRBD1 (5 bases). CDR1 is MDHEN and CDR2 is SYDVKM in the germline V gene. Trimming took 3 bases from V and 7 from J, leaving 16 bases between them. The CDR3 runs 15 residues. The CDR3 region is CASSLIRVGEQPQHF. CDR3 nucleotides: TGTGCCAGCAGTTTGATACGGGTGGGGGAACAGCCCCAGCATTTT.

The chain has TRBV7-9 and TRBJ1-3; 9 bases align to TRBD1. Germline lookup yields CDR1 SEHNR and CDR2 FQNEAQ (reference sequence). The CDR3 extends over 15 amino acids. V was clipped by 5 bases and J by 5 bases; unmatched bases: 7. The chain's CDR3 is CASSNSGTGRNTIYF. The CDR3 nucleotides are TGTGCCAGCAGCAATTCCGGGACAGGGCGAAACACCATATATTTT. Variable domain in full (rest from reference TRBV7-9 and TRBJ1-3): DTGVSQNPRHKITKRGQNVTFRCDPISEHNRLYWYRQTLGQGPEFLTYFQNEAQLEKSRLLSDRFSAERPKGSFSTLEIQRTEQGDSAMYLCASSNSGTGRNTIYFGEGSWLTVV.

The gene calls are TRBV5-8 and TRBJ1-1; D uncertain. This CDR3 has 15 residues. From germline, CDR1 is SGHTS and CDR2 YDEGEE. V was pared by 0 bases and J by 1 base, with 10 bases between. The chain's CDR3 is CASSLGTTENTEAFF. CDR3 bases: TGTGCCAGCAGCTTGGGAACTACAGAGAACACTGAAGCTTTCTTT.

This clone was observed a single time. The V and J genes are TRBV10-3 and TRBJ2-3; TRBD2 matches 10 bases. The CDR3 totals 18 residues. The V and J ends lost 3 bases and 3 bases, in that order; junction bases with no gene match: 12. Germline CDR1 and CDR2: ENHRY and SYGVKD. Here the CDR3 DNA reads TGTGCCATCAGTGATGAAGGAGGGAGCGGGGGGGCAACAGATACGCAGTATTTT. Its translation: CAISDEGGSGGATDTQYF.

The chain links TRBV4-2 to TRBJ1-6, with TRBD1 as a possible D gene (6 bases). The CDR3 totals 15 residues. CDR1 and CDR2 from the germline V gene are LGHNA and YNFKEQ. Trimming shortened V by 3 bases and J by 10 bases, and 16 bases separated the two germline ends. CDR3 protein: CASSHKALQGSPLHF. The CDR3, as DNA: TGTGCCAGCAGCCACAAGGCTCTACAGGGATCACCCCTCCACTTT.

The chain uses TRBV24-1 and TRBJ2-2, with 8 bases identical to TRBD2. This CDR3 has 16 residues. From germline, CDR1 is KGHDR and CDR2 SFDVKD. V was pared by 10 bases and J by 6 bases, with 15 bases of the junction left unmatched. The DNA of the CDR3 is TGTGCCACACGCGGGAGGACTCAGGAACCCCCCGGGGAGCTGTTTTTT. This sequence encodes CATRGRTQEPPGELFF.

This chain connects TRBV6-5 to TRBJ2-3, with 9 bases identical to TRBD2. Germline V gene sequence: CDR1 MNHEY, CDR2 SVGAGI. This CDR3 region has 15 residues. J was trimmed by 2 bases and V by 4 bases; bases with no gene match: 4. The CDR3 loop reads CASSSTSGPTDTQYF. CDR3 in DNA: TGTGCCAGCAGTTCGACTAGCGGACCCACAGATACGCAGTATTTT.

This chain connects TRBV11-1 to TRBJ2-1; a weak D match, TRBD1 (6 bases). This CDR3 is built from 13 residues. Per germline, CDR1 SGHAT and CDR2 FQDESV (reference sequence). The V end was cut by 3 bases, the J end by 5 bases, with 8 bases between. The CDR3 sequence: CASSLDRNNEQFF. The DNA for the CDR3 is TGTGCCAGCAGCTTGGACAGAAACAATGAGCAGTTCTTC.

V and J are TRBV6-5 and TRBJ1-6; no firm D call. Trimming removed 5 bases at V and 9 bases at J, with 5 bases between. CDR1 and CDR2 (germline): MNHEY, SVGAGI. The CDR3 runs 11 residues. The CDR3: CASSPGSPLHF. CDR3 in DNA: TGTGCCAGCAGTCCGGGTTCACCCCTCCACTTT.

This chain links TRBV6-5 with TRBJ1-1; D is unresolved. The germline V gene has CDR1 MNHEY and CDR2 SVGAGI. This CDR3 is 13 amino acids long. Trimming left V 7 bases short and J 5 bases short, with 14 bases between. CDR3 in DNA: TGTGCCAGCACCGAATCCTGGCAGACTGAAGCTTTCTTT. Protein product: CASTESWQTEAFF.

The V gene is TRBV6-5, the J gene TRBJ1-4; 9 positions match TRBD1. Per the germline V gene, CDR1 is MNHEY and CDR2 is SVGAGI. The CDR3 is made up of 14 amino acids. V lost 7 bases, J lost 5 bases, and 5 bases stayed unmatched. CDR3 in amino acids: CASKNRGPNEKLFF. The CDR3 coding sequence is TGTGCCAGCAAGAACAGGGGGCCGAATGAAAAACTGTTTTTT.

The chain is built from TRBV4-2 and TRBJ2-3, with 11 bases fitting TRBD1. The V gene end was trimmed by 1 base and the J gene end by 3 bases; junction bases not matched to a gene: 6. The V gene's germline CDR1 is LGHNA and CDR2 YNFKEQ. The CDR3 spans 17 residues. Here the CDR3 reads CASSQGVGTGGTDTQYF. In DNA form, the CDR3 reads TGTGCCAGCAGCCAAGGAGTAGGGACAGGGGGGACAGATACGCAGTATTTT.

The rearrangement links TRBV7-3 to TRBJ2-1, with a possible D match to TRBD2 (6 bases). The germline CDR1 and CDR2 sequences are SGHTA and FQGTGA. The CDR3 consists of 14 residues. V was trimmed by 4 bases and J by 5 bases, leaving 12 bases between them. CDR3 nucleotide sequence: TGTGCCAGCAGCTCCAGGGAGGCCCACAATGAGCAGTTCTTC. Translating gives CASSSREAHNEQFF.

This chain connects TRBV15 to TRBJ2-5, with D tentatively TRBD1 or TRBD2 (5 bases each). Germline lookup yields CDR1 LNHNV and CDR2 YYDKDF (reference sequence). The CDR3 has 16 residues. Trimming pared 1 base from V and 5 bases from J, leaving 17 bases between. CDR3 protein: CATSRVGIGAGETQYF. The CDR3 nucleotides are TGTGCCACCAGCAGAGTAGGAATCGGGGCTGGGGAGACCCAGTACTTC.

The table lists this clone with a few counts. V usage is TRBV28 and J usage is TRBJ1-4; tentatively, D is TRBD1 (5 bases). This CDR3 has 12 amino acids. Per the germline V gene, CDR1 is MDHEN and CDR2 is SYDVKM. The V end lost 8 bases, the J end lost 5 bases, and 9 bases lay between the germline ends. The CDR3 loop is CASGTENEKLFF. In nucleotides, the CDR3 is TGTGCCAGCGGGACCGAGAATGAAAAACTGTTTTTT.

CDR3 protein: CASSTGTSPWDEQFF. CDR3 in DNA: TGTGCCAGTAGTACGGGGACTTCCCCGTGGGATGAGCAGTTCTTC. This sequence joins TRBV19 and TRBJ2-1; a weak D match, TRBD2 (6 bases). Germline CDR1 is LNHDA and CDR2 is SQIVND (reference sequence). CDR3 length: 15 residues. Between the trimmed V and J ends, which lost 4 bases and 8 bases, there was a span of 18 bases. The variable domain in full, completed from reference TRBV19 and TRBJ2-1, reads DGGITQSPKYLFRKEGQNVTLSCEQNLNHDAMYWYRQDPGQGLRLIYYSQIVNDFQKGDIAEGYSVSREKKESFPLTVTSAQKNPTAFYLCASSTGTSPWDEQFFGPGTRLTVL.

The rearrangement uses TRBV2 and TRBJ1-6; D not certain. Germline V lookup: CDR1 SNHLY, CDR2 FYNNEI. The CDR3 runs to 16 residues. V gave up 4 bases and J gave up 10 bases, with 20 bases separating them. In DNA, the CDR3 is TGTGCCAGCAGTGCCTCCCCCTTGGGGAAGGGATCACCCCTCCACTTT. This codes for CASSASPLGKGSPLHF.

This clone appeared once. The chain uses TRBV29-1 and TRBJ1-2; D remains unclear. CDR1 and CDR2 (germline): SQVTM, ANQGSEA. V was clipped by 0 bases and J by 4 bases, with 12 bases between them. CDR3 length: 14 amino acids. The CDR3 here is CSVEERPGGYGYTF. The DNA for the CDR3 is TGCAGCGTTGAAGAAAGACCCGGCGGCTATGGCTACACCTTC.